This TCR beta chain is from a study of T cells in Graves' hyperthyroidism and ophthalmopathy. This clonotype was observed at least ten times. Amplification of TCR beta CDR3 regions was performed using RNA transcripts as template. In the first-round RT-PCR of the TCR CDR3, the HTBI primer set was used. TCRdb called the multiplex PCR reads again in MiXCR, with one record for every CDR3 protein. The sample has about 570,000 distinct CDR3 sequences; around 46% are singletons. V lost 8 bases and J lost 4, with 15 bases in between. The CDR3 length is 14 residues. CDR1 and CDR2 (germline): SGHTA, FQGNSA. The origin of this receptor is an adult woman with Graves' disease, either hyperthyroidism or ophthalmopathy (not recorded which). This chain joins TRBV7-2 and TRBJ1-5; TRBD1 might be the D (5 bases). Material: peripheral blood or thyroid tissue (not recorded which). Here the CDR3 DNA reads TGTGCCAGCCTAGACAGCGAAGAGAATCAGCCCCAGCATTTT. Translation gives CASLDSEENQPQHF.